This passage covers 12 T cell receptor beta chains from one sample sequenced in a study of cytomegalovirus exposure and HLA in healthy donors. Both 60 Vbeta primers and 13 Jbeta primers went into the PCR. Measured with immunoSEQ multiplex PCR; TCRdb has only the in-frame clones, and not every one. The data show roughly 99,000 clones, with nearly 80% seen just once and about 3.8% held by the top ten. Source material: PBMCs. The receptor source for this set is a woman aged 40 to 55 in good health and CMV-seronegative.

This chain joins TRBV21-1 and TRBJ2-5; TRBD1, the table's D call, was not compared with the DNA. TRBV21-1 is marked as a pseudogene. CDR3 length: 14 residues. Here the CDR3 reads CASSEGQGSETQYF. CDR3 bases: TGTGCCAGCAGCGAAGGGCAGGGGTCGGAGACCCAGTACTTC.

The chain has TRBV7-8 and TRBJ1-1; TRBD1 matches 8 bases. The CDR3 extends over 20 amino acids. Germline-derived CDR1 and CDR2 are SGHVS and FQNEAQ. The V and J ends lost 2 bases and 0 bases, in that order; junction bases with no gene match: 17. CDR3 DNA: TGTGCCAGCAGCTTATGGAAGTCGATGGACAGGGATAAGATGAACACTGAAGCTTTCTTT. Encoded protein: CASSLWKSMDRDKMNTEAFF.

This clone was detected a few times. Distinct nucleotide sequences in the sample also encode this CDR3. The rearrangement uses TRBV7-3 and TRBJ1-1, with TRBD1 as a possible D gene (6 bases). The ends were cut back, 6 bases at V and 1 base at J, with 9 bases in the middle. The CDR3 is made up of 13 amino acids. Looked up from germline, CDR1 is SGHTA and CDR2 is FQGTGA. CDR3 nucleotides: TGTGCCAGCAGTTCACAGGGGAACACTGAAGCTTTCTTT. Protein product: CASSSQGNTEAFF.

The chain employs TRBV6-5 and TRBJ2-1, with a tentative D call TRBD2 (7 bases). Trimming took off 7 bases at V and 9 bases at J, with 22 bases between the two ends. The germline V gene has CDR1 MNHEY and CDR2 SVGAGI. CDR3 length equals 15 residues. In nucleotides, the CDR3 is TGTGCCAGCACCAGATCGACGGGGGGCCGGTCTGAGCAGTTCTTC. Translated, it gives CASTRSTGGRSEQFF.

This CDR3 reads CASSWDAGEKLFF. The CDR3, as DNA: TGTGCCAGCAGCTGGGACGCGGGGGAAAAACTGTTTTTT. The gene calls are TRBV27 and TRBJ1-4; perhaps TRBD1 as D (5 bases). Trimming removed 6 bases from V and 8 bases from J, with 13 bases in between. Looked up from germline, CDR1 is MNHEY and CDR2 is SMNVEV (reference sequence). The CDR3 is made up of 13 amino acids.

This sequence joins TRBV7-9 and TRBJ1-2; no reliable D call. Germline assignment: CDR1 SEHNR and CDR2 FQNEAQ (reference sequence). The CDR3 totals 12 residues. V was cut by 5 bases and J by 3 bases, with 7 bases left in between. DNA for the CDR3: TGTGCCAGCAGCCCCCGAGACTATGGCTACACCTTC. Protein: CASSPRDYGYTF.

The J gene is TRBJ2-7, the V gene TRBV13; perhaps TRBD1 as D (6 bases). Germline-derived CDR1 and CDR2 are PRHDT and FYEKMQ (reference sequence). This CDR3 contains 14 residues. V shed 5 bases and J shed 1 base, with 12 bases lying between them. DNA of the CDR3: TGTGCCAGCAGCGCGGCCGGGACATCCTACGAGCAGTACTTC. Encoded protein: CASSAAGTSYEQYF.

The V and J genes are TRBV30 and TRBJ1-2; TRBD1 aligns across 7 bases. Germline loops: CDR1 GTSNPN, CDR2 SVGIG (reference sequence). CDR3 length equals 14 residues. The junction had 10 bases not matched to a gene; V was cut back by 2 bases and J by 7 bases. CDR3 residues: CAWSSTTTGIGYTF. The CDR3, as DNA: TGTGCCTGGAGTTCTACTACGACAGGGATTGGCTACACCTTC.

This clone has a single count. This chain joins TRBV13 and TRBJ2-1; 16 positions match TRBD2. CDR3 size: 17 residues. V was clipped by 4 bases and J by 6 bases; unmatched bases: 6. The germline gives CDR1 PRHDT, CDR2 FYEKMQ (reference sequence). Here the CDR3 DNA reads TGTGCCAGCAGCTCAGGGACTAGCGGGGGGGCTGCCAATGAGCAGTTCTTC. Translated: CASSSGTSGGAANEQFF.

The rearrangement joins TRBV27 to TRBJ1-2; 7 nucleotides agree with TRBD1. This CDR3 contains 15 residues. Losses at the gene ends were 0 bases for V and 4 bases for J; bases not matched to a gene: 5. Looked up from germline, CDR1 is MNHEY and CDR2 is SMNVEV (reference sequence). CDR3 in DNA: TGTGCCAGCAGTTTATCCTGGGACAGAGGCTATGGCTACACCTTC. Translating gives CASSLSWDRGYGYTF.

The rearrangement uses TRBV5-1 and TRBJ1-2; TRBD1 agrees at 8 bases. Germline trimming cut 4 bases from V and 4 bases from J; bases unmatched to any gene: 6. This CDR3 region has 14 residues. Per germline, CDR1 SGHRS and CDR2 YFSETQ. The CDR3 here is CASSVQGGGYGYTF. The CDR3 DNA is TGCGCCAGCAGCGTACAGGGGGGCGGCTATGGCTACACCTTC.

This rearrangement joins TRBV6-5 to TRBJ2-7, with D tentatively TRBD1 (6 bases). The germline gives CDR1 MNHEY, CDR2 SVGAGI. V dropped 8 bases and J dropped 3 bases, with 17 bases sitting between them. This CDR3 spans 14 amino acids. CDR3: CASSRRTAYYEQYF. CDR3 nucleotides: TGTGCCAGCTCCCGCCGGACAGCTTACTACGAGCAGTACTTC.